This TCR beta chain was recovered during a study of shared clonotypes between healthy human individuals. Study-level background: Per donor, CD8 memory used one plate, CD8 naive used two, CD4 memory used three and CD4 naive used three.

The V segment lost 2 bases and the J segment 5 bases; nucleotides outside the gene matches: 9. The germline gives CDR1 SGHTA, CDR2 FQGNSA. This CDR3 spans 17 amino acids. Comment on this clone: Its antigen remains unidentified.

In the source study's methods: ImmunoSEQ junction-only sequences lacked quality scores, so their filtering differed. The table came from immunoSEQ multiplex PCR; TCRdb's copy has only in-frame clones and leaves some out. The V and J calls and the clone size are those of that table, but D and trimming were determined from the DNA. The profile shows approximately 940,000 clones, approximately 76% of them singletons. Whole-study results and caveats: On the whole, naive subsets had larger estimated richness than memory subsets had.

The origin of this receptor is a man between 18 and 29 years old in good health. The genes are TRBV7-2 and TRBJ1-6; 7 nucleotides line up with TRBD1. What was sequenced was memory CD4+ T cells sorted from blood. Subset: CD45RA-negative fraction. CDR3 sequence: CASSLNSPGTDNSPLHF. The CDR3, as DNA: TGTGCCAGCAGCTTAAATAGTCCCGGGACAGATAATTCACCCCTCCACTTT.